The sequence of this TCR beta chain was determined in a study of cytomegalovirus exposure and HLA in healthy donors (TCRdb year 2017). For the wider study: An earlier analysis of approximately 640 of the donors reported about 290 Gb of sequence data and 120 million or so unique TCR beta sequences from roughly 180 million T cells. To decide whether each TCR beta V gene segment behaved as functional or pseudogenic, an earlier analysis of some 600 of the donors relied on high-throughput TCR beta sequencing. An early release covering just under 650 HLA-typed donors comprised approximately 290 gigabases of sequencing data and roughly 85 million unique TCR sequences. The number of typed donors differed by locus: about 620-640 for A, B, C, DRB1 and DQB1; some 500 for DQA1; some 610 for DPA1; and roughly 470 for DPB1. High-throughput TCR immunosequencing, statistical association of individual TCRs with disease status, and machine learning were combined to predict cytomegalovirus infection status. A later genetic analysis took genome-wide SNP genotypes for about 55% of the roughly 700 donors and used that subset as a discovery cohort. Rather than drawing on any new phenotypic data, the later analysis identified candidate immune exposures from TCR beta sequences and the way those sequences occurred across donors. Four or five DR-DQ haplotypes were handled as single units for association and clustering because linkage in the cohort was strong. All discovery cohort repertoires had been generated using a single sequencing platform. Donor age, sex, ethnicity and CMV serostatus were compiled together with the repertoire data. To study patterns of TCR occurrence, a later analysis re-analyzed previously published TCR beta repertoires from 666 donors and added high-resolution HLA genotyping. The study used immunosequencing to profile the T cell repertoires of approximately 640 subjects and linked those repertoires to cytomegalovirus serostatus. Of the approximately 400 genotyped donors, over 70% fell in the genetic ancestry cluster associated with self-reported Caucasian donors. Class I and class II HLA loci were covered by the typing at four-digit resolution. A separate validation cohort of about 110 different subjects was used in addition to the roughly 670-subject first cohort. On average, around 240,000 unique TCR beta nucleotide sequences were sequenced per donor among a few hundred genotyped donors of the cohort, with approximately 18% of those sequences being non-productive. The study aimed to test whether cataloging public T cell receptors could reveal signatures of past pathogen exposure. Results and caveats for the whole study, not just this receptor: In vitro tests confirmed that a few of the cytomegalovirus-associated TCR beta chains recognize cytomegalovirus antigens. Broadly in line with IMGT annotations, most TCR beta V segments showed up in productive rearrangements about 87% or about 30% of the time in an earlier analysis of 587 of the donors. The authors suggested that the approach could potentially be generalized to other disease states and immunological phenotypes. Seventeen rarely observed V segments, including chromosome 9 orphons, were excluded from the earlier analysis of a few hundred of the donors because counts were too low. A later analysis associated 16,951 TCR beta sequences with specific HLA alleles at a false discovery rate of 0.05. When HLA alleles, especially DR and DQ, strongly co-occurred, attributing TCR associations to individual alleles was difficult. Because HLA typing was unavailable for some donors at each locus, only the typed subset was used in association tests. The presence/absence analyses assumed that sequencing depth was roughly uniform across donors, and that assumption may not be true. V-gene and J-gene trimming of TCR beta chains was associated with a missense DCLRE1C variant in a later genetic analysis, and the association was replicated in an independent cohort. Some IMGT-functional V segments, including TRBV6-2 and TRBV6-3, could not be distinguished by the 87-base-pair reads and were therefore excluded. According to a later analysis, most CMV-associated TCR beta chains appeared to be HLA-restricted, and the HLA associations seemed to be driven largely by CMV exposure. The classifier was reported to diagnose cytomegalovirus status with high specificity and sensitivity in both the original and validation cohorts. A further reported finding was that TCR beta sequences accurately predicted the HLA-A and HLA-B alleles for most subjects in the first cohort. A later analysis found that HLA-associated TCR beta chains were more clonally expanded and had lower generation probabilities than equally common non-associated chains. In a later analysis, the rate of TCR association differed among HLA loci, with DRB1 alleles having the most associated TCRs and HLA-C alleles having the fewest. Across donors, most TCR sequences were observed very rarely, whereas some public TCRs were present in many individuals. The cohort was sequenced for TCR beta chains only, and without alpha or paired-chain data the features that could be detected were limited. For the cohort, immune exposure information was limited to CMV serostatus. A later genetic analysis reported fewer N-insertions in productive TCRs among donors in an Asian-associated ancestry cluster than the approximately 700-donor mean. A cluster of highly shared sequence variants was judged likely to represent a technical artifact of the sequencing pipeline. In the study, 150 to 200 TCR beta chains were listed as associated with cytomegalovirus. According to a later analysis, parvovirus B19, influenza, CMV and Epstein-Barr virus appeared linked to several top co-occurrence clusters. Correlated functional status among segregating V segments might be attributable to linkage disequilibrium, but an unknown experimental factor could not be ruled out.

Comment on this clone: Its antigen specificity is not known. Per-nucleotide qualities are absent, and no much larger clonotype sits a single base away.

The cohort comprised 550 to 700 healthy bone marrow donors. At the time of sampling, every cohort member was nominally healthy, though immune exposures that went unrecorded were likely present. The donor was CMV seropositive and was included in the group of some 290 seropositive cohort members. Every donor gave a peripheral blood sample, and the peripheral blood mononuclear cells from that sample were used for TCR beta sequencing. The Qiagen DNeasy Blood Extraction Kit was used to extract genomic DNA from the blood cell samples. Per the germline V gene, SGHRS is the CDR1 and YFSETQ is the CDR2. The CDR3 runs 15 amino acids, cysteine and phenylalanine included. The DNA shown is the 45-base CDR3, in frame from base 1. The V end gives up 0 bases and the J end 5 bases, leaving 3 bases in the junction not matched to a gene. The method behind the library was the immunoSEQ multiplex PCR assay. For the multiplex PCR, a mixture combining 60 forward primers for TCR Vbeta segments and 13 reverse primers for TCR Jbeta segments was used. Amplification of the CDR3 region of rearranged TCR beta genes was performed with a multiplex PCR assay on genomic DNA. On the Illumina HiSeq System, the amplified TCR beta libraries were sequenced as 87-base-pair reads. On the study's bioinformatics: A later analysis counted 75 million to 100 million unique TCR beta chains across the 666 repertoires, and around 9.9 million of these chains were shared by at least two donors. Raw reads were error-corrected and collapsed into unique sequences with a nearest-neighbor algorithm that merged closely related sequences to remove PCR and sequencing errors. Alignment of CDR3 sequences to IMGT reference sequences was used to assign V, D and J gene segments. For a sequence to be retained, at least a six-nucleotide match to both a V gene segment and a J gene segment was required. A rearrangement counted as productive if the CDR3 had no stop codons and remained in frame with V and J, and every other rearrangement counted as non-productive. CDR3 was defined by IMGT convention, running from the second conserved V-encoded cysteine to the conserved J-encoded phenylalanine. The earlier analysis of about 590 of the donors excluded sequences that lacked an unambiguous match to a single V gene segment. In an earlier analysis of several hundred of the donors, a V segment was called functional when productive rearrangements were above 56.7%, and segregating when the standard deviation between donors exceeded 5%. A statistical classification framework was developed to diagnose cytomegalovirus status using the catalog of TCR beta chain sequences. In a later analysis, V and J genes were assigned by comparing TCR nucleotide sequences against IMGT/GENE-DB human TR gene sequences. Using the TCRdist pipeline, a later analysis assigned CDR3 sequences along with most-parsimonious VDJ recombination scenarios. In a later analysis, every TCR beta chain was defined by the combination of its CDR3 amino acid sequence and its V-gene family, and reads without a unique V-gene family were dropped. In a later analysis, 450 to 600 highly shared, low-generation-probability nucleotide sequences were removed to address suspected cross-contamination and a sequencing artifact. In a later analysis, a clonal expansion index was calculated for each public chain from normalized within-repertoire ranks of inferred template counts. A later analysis computed generation probabilities with a VDJ recombination model fitted to out-of-frame rearrangements, and checked the results against IGoR. A later analysis scored TCR-TCR, TCR-HLA and TCR-CMV co-occurrence with hypergeometric tests, applying a repertoire-size bias correction to TCR pairs. A later analysis estimated false discovery rates by permuting HLA or CMV assignments 20 times. In a later analysis, co-occurring TCRs were grouped with DBSCAN, and TCRdist sequence similarity was added when clustering was performed within HLA-allele-positive subsets. Repertoires with fewer than 30,000 or more than 120,000 public chains, plus five repertoires with anomalous nucleotide sharing, were excluded from co-occurrence clustering. Entries here come from immuneACCESS through TCRdb and include only in-frame sequences with V and J called. Some clones fail to appear in such tables; in the studies checked, an unresolved V gene covers under half of the shortfall, and the cause of the remainder is unknown. V, J and clone size are taken as reported in that table, and D and trimming were inferred from the DNA itself. The sample has almost 85,000 clones on record, roughly 78% of them singletons. Clones ranked in the top ten supply roughly 2.6% of the sample.

The V gene is TRBV5-1 and the J gene is TRBJ1-4, and TRBD1 aligns with 8 junction nucleotides. The clonotype comes from a male donor in good health and CMV-seropositive. The specimen sequenced was PBMCs. The CDR3 has the sequence CASSLVGTGNEKLFF. The nucleotides are TGCGCCAGCAGCTTGGTGGGGACAGGAAATGAAAAACTGTTTTTT.